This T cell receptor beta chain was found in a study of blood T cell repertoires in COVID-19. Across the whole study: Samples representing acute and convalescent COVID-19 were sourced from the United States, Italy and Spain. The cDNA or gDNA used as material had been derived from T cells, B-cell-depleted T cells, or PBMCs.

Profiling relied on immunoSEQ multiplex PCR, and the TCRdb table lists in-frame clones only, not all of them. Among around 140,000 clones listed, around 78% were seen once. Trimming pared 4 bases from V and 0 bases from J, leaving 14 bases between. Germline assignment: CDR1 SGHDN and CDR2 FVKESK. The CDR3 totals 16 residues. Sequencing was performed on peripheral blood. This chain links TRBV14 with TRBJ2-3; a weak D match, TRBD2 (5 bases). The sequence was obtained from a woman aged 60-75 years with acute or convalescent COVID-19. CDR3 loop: CASSLRGWGSTDTQYF. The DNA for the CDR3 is TGTGCCAGCAGCCTTCGGGGATGGGGAAGCACAGATACGCAGTATTTT.